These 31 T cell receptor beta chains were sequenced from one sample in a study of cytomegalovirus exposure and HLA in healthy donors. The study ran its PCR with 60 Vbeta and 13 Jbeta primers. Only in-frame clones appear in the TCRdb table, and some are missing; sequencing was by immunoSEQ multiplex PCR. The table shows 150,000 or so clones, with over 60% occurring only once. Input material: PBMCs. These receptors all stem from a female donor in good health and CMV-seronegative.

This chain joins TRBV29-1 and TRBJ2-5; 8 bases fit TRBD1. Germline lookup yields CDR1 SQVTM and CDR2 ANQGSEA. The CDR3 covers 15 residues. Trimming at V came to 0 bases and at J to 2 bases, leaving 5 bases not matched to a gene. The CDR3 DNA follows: TGCAGCGTTGAAGATCAGGGGGCCTTACAAGAGACCCAGTACTTC. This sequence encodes CSVEDQGALQETQYF. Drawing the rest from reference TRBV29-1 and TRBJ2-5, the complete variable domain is SAVISQKPSRDICQRGTSLTIQCQVDSQVTMMFWYRQQPGQSLTLIATANQGSEATYESGFVIDKFPISRPNLTFSTLTVSNMSPEDSSIYLCSVEDQGALQETQYFGPGTRLLVL.

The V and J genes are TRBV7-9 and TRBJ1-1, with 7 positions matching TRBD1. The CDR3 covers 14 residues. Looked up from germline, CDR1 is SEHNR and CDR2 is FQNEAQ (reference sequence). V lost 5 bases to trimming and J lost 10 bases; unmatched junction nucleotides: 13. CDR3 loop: CASSPTGEFVSAFF. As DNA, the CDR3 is TGTGCCAGCAGCCCAACAGGGGAGTTTGTGTCAGCTTTCTTT. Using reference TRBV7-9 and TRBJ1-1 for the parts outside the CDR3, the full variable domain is DTGVSQNPRHKITKRGQNVTFRCDPISEHNRLYWYRQTLGQGPEFLTYFQNEAQLEKSRLLSDRFSAERPKGSFSTLEIQRTEQGDSAMYLCASSPTGEFVSAFFGQGTRLTVV.

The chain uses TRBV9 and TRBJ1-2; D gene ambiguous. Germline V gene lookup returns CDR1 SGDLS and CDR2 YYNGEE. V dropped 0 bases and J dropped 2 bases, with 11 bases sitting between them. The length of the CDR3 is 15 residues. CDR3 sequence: CASSVDPTPNYGYTF. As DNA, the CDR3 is TGTGCCAGCAGCGTAGACCCGACACCAAACTATGGCTACACCTTC.

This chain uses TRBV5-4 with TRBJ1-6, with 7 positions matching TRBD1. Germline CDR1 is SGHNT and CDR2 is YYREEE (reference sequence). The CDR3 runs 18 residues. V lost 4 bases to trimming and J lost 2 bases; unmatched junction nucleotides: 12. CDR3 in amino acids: CASSGRGPGMPYNSPLHF. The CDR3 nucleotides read TGTGCCAGCAGCGGAAGGGGGCCGGGGATGCCCTATAATTCACCCCTCCACTTT.

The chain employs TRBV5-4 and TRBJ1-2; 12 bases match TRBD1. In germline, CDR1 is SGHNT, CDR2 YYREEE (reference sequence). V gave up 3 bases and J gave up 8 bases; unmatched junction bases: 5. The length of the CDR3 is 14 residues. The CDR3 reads CASSWGQGARGYTF. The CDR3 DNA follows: TGTGCCAGCAGCTGGGGACAGGGGGCCAGAGGCTACACCTTC.

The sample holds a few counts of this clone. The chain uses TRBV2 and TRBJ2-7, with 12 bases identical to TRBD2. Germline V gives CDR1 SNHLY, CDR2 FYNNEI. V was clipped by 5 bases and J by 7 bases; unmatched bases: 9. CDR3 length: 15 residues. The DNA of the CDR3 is TGTGCCAGCAGTCAACTAGCGGGGGGAGTGAGGGAGCAGTACTTC. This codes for CASSQLAGGVREQYF.

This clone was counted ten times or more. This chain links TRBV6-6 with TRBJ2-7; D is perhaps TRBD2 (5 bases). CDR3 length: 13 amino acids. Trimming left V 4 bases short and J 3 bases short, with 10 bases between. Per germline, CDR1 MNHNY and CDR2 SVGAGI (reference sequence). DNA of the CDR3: TGTGCCAGCAGTTTATGGGCGGGCTACGAGCAGTACTTC. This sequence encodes CASSLWAGYEQYF.

The CDR3, as DNA: TGTGCCAGCAGCCCGCCTGGAGGGTTGGGGGCCAAAAACATTCAGTACTTC. This gives the protein CASSPPGGLGAKNIQYF. This chain uses TRBV21-1 with TRBJ2-4; the table calls TRBD2, which could not be checked here. TRBV21-1 corresponds to a pseudogene. The length of the CDR3 is 17 residues.

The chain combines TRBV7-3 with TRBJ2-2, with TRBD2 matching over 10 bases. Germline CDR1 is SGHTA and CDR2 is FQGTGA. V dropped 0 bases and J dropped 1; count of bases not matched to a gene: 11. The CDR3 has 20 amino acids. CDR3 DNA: TGTGCCAGCAGCTTAACTAAGGGACTAGCGCGACTAAGGAACACCGGGGAGCTGTTTTTT. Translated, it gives CASSLTKGLARLRNTGELFF. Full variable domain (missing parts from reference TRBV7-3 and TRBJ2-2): GAGVSQTPSNKVTEKGKYVELRCDPISGHTALYWYRQSLGQGPEFLIYFQGTGAADDSGLPNDRFFAVRPEGSVSTLKIQRTERGDSAVYLCASSLTKGLARLRNTGELFFGEGSRLTVL.

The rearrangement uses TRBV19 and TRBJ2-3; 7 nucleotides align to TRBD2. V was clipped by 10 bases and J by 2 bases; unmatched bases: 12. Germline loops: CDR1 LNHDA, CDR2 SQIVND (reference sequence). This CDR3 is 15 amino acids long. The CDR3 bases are TGTGCCACACGGAATCCGGGACTATCCACAGATACGCAGTATTTT. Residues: CATRNPGLSTDTQYF.

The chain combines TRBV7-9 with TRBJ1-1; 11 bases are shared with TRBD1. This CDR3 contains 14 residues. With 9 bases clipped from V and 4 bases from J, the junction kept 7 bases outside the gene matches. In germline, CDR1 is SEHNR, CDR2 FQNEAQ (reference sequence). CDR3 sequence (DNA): TGTGCCAGTTCGAGGGACAGGGGGGGCACTGAAGCTTTCTTT. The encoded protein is CASSRDRGGTEAFF. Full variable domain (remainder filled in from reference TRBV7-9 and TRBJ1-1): DTGVSQNPRHKITKRGQNVTFRCDPISEHNRLYWYRQTLGQGPEFLTYFQNEAQLEKSRLLSDRFSAERPKGSFSTLEIQRTEQGDSAMYLCASSRDRGGTEAFFGQGTRLTVV.

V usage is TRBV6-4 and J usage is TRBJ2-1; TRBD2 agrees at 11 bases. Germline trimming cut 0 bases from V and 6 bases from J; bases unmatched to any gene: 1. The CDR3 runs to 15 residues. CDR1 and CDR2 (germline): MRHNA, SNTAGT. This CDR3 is CASSDSTSGSNEQFF. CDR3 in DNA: TGTGCCAGCAGTGACTCAACTAGCGGGAGCAATGAGCAGTTCTTC.

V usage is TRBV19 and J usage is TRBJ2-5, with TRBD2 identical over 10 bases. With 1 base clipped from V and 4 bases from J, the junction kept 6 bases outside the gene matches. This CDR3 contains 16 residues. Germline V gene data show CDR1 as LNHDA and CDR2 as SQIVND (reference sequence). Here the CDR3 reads CASSIGASGSGETQYF. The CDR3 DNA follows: TGTGCCAGTAGTATAGGGGCTAGCGGGAGTGGAGAGACCCAGTACTTC. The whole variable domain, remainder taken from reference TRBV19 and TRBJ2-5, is DGGITQSPKYLFRKEGQNVTLSCEQNLNHDAMYWYRQDPGQGLRLIYYSQIVNDFQKGDIAEGYSVSREKKESFPLTVTSAQKNPTAFYLCASSIGASGSGETQYFGPGTRLLVL.

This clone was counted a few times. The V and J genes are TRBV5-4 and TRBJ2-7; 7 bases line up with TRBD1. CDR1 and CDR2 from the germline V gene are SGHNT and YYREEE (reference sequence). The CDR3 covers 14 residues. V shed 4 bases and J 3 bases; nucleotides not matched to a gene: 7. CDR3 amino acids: CASSRARQGYEQYF. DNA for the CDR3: TGTGCCAGCAGCCGAGCAAGACAGGGCTACGAGCAGTACTTC.

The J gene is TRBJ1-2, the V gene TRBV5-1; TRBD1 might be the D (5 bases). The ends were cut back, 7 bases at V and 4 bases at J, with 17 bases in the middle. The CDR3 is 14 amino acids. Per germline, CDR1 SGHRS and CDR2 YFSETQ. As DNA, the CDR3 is TGCGCCAGCCGCCCGCAGGGAAGTCTCTATGGCTACACCTTC. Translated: CASRPQGSLYGYTF.

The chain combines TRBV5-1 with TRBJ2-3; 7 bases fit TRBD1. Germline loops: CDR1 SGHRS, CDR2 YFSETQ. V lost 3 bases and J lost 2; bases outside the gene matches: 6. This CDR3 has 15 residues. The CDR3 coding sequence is TGCGCCAGCAGCTCCCGACAGGGTTACACAGATACGCAGTATTTT. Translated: CASSSRQGYTDTQYF.

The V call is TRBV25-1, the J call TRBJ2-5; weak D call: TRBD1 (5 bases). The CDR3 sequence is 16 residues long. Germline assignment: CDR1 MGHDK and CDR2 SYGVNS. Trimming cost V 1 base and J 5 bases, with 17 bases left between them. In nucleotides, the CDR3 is TGTGCCAGCAGTGAATGGGAAACAGGCGTCGGGGAGACCCAGTACTTC. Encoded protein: CASSEWETGVGETQYF.

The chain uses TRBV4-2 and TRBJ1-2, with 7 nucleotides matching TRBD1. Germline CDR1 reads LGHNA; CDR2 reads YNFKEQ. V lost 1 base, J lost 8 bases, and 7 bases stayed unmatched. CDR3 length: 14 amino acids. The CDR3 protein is CASSQVRTGEGYTF. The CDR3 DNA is TGTGCCAGCAGCCAAGTACGAACAGGGGAAGGCTACACCTTC.

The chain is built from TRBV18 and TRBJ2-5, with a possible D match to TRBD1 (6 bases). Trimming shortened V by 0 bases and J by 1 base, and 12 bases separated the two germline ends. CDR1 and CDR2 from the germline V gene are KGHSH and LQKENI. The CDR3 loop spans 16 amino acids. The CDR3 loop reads CASSPPWAGAQETQYF. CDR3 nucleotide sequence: TGTGCCAGCTCACCACCTTGGGCAGGGGCCCAAGAGACCCAGTACTTC.

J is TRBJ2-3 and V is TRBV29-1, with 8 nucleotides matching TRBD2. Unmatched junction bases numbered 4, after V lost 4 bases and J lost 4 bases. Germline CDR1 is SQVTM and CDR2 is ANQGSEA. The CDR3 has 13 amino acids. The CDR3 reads CSVGSGGPDTQYF. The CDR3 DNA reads TGCAGCGTTGGATCGGGGGGGCCAGATACGCAGTATTTT.

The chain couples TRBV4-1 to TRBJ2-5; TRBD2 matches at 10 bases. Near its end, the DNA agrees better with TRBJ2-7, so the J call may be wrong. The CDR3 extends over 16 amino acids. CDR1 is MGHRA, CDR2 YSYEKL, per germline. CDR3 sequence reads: CASSQEYAAGGYEQYF. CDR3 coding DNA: TGCGCCAGCAGCCAAGAGTATGCAGCGGGAGGGTACGAGCAGTACTTC.

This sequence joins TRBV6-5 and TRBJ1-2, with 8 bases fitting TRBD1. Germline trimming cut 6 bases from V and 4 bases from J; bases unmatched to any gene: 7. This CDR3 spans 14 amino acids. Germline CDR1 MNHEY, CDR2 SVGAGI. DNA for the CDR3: TGTGCCAGCAGCAAGACAGGGGAGGTCTATGGCTACACCTTC. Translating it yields CASSKTGEVYGYTF.

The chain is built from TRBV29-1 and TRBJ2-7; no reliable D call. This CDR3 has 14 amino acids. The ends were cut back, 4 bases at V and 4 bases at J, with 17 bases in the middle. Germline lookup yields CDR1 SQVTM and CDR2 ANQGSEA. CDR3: CSVVSGPRPYEQYF. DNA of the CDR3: TGCAGCGTTGTATCGGGTCCCCGGCCTTACGAGCAGTACTTC.

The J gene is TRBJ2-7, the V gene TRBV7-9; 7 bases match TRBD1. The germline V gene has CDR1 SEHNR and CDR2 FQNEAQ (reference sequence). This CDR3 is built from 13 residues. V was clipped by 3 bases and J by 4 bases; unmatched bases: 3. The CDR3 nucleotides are TGTGCCAGCAGCTTGCGACAGGGATACGAGCAGTACTTC. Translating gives CASSLRQGYEQYF.

The CDR3 DNA reads as TGTGCCAGCAGTTCGGGCGGGACTGGGGCCAACGTCCTGACTTTC. As protein: CASSSGGTGANVLTF. The J gene is TRBJ2-6, the V gene TRBV28; the D gene is possibly TRBD2 (6 bases). The CDR3 runs 15 residues. V lost 4 bases and J lost 2, with 9 bases in between. The germline gives CDR1 MDHEN, CDR2 SYDVKM.

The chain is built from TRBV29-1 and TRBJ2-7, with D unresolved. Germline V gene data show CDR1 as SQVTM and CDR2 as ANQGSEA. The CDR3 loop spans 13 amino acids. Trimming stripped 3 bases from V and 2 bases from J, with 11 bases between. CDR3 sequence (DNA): TGCAGCGTTGAGGCAGAACAAACCTACGAGCAGTACTTC. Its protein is CSVEAEQTYEQYF.

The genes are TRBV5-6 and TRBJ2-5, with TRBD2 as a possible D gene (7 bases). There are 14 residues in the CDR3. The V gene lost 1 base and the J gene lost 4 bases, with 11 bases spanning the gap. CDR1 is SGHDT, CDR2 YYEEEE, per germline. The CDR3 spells CASSLRGGPETQYF. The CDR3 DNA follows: TGTGCCAGCAGCTTGAGGGGGGGCCCAGAGACCCAGTACTTC.

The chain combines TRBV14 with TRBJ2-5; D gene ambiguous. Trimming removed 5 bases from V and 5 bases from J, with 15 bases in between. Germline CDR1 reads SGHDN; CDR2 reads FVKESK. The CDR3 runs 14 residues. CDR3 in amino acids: CASSSLLHGETQYF. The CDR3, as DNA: TGTGCCAGCAGCTCTCTACTCCACGGGGAGACCCAGTACTTC. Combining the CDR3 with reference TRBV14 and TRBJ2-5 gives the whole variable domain EAGVTQFPSHSVIEKGQTVTLRCDPISGHDNLYWYRRVMGKEIKFLLHFVKESKQDESGMPNNRFLAERTGGTYSTLKVQPAELEDSGVYFCASSSLLHGETQYFGPGTRLLVL.

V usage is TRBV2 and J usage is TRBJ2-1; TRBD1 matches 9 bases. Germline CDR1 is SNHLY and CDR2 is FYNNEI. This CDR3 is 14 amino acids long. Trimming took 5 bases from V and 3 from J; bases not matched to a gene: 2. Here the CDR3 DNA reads TGTGCCAGCAGTCCGGGACAGGGCTACAATGAGCAGTTCTTC. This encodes CASSPGQGYNEQFF.

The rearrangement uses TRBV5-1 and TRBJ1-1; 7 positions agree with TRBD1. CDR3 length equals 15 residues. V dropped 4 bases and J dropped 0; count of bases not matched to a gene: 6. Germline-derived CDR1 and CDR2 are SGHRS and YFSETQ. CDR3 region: CASSVGQELNTEAFF. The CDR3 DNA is TGCGCCAGCAGCGTAGGACAGGAATTGAACACTGAAGCTTTCTTT.

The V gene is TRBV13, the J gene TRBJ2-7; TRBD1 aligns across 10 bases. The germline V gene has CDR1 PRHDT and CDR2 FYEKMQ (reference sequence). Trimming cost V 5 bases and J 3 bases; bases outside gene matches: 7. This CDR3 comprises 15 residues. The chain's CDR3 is CASSLTGTGVYEQYF. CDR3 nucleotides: TGTGCCAGCAGCCTAACCGGGACAGGGGTCTACGAGCAGTACTTC. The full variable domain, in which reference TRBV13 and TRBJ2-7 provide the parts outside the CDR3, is AAGVIQSPRHLIKEKRETATLKCYPIPRHDTVYWYQQGPGQDPQFLISFYEKMQSDKGSIPDRFSAQQFSDYHSELNMSSLELGDSALYFCASSLTGTGVYEQYFGPGTRLTVT.